Described below is a single T cell receptor (beta chain) sequence and its context. V dropped 9 bases and J dropped 1 base, with 6 bases sitting between them. Germline V lookup: CDR1 LGHNT, CDR2 FRNRAP. The CDR3 spans 11 residues. As originally analysed: Estimates of nucleated cell counts were drawn from the amplification of reference gene primers. Clones were sequenced by immunoSEQ multiplex PCR, and TCRdb holds only the in-frame ones, with some missing. From that table come the V and J calls and clone size; the DNA was used to work out D and trimming. The sample includes under 450,000 clones, approximately 91% seen only once; the top ten take around 1.5%. The record originates from a study of blood T cell repertoires in COVID-19.

This TCR was recovered from a woman between 40 and 50 years old with COVID-19, enrolled during active disease. This chain connects TRBV12-5 to TRBJ1-1; D is undetermined. Input material: peripheral blood. In DNA form, the CDR3 reads TGTGCTAGCCACAGGAACACTGAAGCTTTCTTT. Protein product: CASHRNTEAFF.